This record concerns one T cell receptor beta chain sequence. V was pared by 4 bases and J by 2 bases, with 5 bases of the junction left unmatched. Looked up from germline, CDR1 is SGHRS and CDR2 is YFSETQ. The CDR3 is 14 residues long. Libraries were prepared by immunoSEQ multiplex PCR; TCRdb keeps only in-frame clonotypes and omits some of them. The data show some 150,000 clones, 96% seen once. This sample is part of a study of control samples from healthy donors and cancer patients. The chain carries TRBV5-1 and TRBJ2-7, with 8 bases aligning to TRBD1. Source material: blood. The clonotype comes from a woman aged 25 to 39 in good health. The CDR3 loop is CASSHGTGAYEQYF. CDR3 nucleotide sequence: TGCGCCAGCAGCCACGGGACAGGAGCCTACGAGCAGTACTTC.